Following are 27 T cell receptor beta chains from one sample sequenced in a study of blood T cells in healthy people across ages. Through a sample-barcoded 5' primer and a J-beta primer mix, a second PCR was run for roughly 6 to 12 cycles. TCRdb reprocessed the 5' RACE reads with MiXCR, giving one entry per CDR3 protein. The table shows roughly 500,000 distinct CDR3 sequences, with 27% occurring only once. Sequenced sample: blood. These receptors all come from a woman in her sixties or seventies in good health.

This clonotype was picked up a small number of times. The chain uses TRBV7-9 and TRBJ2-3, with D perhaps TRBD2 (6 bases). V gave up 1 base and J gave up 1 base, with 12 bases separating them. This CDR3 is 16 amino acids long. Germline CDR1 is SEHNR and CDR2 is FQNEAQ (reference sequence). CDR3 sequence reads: CASSLEGPGGTDTQYF. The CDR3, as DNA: TGTGCCAGCAGCTTAGAAGGTCCGGGGGGCACAGATACGCAGTATTTT. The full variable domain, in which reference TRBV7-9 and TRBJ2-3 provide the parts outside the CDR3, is DTGVSQNPRHKITKRGQNVTFRCDPISEHNRLYWYRQTLGQGPEFLTYFQNEAQLEKSRLLSDRFSAERPKGSFSTLEIQRTEQGDSAMYLCASSLEGPGGTDTQYFGPGTRLTVL.

The CDR3 region has the DNA TGTGCCACCAGTGGCGGGCAACTCTCTGGGGCCAACGTCCTGACTTTC. Translation: CATSGGQLSGANVLTF. V gene TRBV24-1 combines with J gene TRBJ2-6; TRBD2 is a possible D gene (5 bases). Germline lookup yields CDR1 KGHDR and CDR2 SFDVKD. The CDR3 totals 16 residues. V was pared by 5 bases and J by 0 bases, with 10 bases between.

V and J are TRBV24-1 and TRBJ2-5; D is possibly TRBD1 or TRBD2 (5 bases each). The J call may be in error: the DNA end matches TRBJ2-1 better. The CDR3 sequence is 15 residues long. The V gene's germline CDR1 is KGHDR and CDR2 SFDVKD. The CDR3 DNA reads TGTGCCACCGGGGGTTGGGGTCGAATCGGAAATGAGCAGTTCTTC. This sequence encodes CATGGWGRIGNEQFF.

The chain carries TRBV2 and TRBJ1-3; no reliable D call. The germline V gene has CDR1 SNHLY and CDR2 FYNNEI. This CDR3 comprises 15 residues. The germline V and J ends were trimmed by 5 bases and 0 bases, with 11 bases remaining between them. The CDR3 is CASSKDDLSGNTIYF. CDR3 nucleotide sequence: TGTGCCAGCAGTAAGGACGACCTCTCTGGAAACACCATATATTTT.

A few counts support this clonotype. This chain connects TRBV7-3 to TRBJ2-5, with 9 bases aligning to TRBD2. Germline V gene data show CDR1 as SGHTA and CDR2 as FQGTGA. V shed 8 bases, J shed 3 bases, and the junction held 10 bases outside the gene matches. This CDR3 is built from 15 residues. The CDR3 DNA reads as TGTGCCAGCGGCCAATCGACTAGCGGTAAAGAGACCCAGTACTTC. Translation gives CASGQSTSGKETQYF. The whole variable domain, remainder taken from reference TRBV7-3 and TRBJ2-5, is GAGVSQTPSNKVTEKGKYVELRCDPISGHTALYWYRQSLGQGPEFLIYFQGTGAADDSGLPNDRFFAVRPEGSVSTLKIQRTERGDSAVYLCASGQSTSGKETQYFGPGTRLLVL.

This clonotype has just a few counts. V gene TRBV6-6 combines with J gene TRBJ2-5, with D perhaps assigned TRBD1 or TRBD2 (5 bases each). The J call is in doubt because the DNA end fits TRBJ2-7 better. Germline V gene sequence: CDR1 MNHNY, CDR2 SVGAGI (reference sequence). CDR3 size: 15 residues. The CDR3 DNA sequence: TGTGCCAGCAGTTATGCTGGGGGAGAATCCTACGAGCAGTACTTC. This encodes CASSYAGGESYEQYF.

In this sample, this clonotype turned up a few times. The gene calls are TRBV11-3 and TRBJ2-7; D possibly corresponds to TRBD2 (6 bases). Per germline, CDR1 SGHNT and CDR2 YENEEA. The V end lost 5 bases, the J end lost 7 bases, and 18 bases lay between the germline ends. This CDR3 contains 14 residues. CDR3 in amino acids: CASSQMEAGWEQYF. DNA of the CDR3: TGTGCCAGCAGCCAGATGGAAGCGGGTTGGGAGCAGTACTTC.

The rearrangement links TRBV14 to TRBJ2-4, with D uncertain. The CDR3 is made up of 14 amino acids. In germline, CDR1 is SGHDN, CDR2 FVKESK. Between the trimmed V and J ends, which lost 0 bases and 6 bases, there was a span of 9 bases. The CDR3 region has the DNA TGTGCCAGCAGCCAAGATGGTTACTTAAACATTCAGTACTTC. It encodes CASSQDGYLNIQYF. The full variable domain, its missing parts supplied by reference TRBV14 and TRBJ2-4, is EAGVTQFPSHSVIEKGQTVTLRCDPISGHDNLYWYRRVMGKEIKFLLHFVKESKQDESGMPNNRFLAERTGGTYSTLKVQPAELEDSGVYFCASSQDGYLNIQYFGAGTRLSVL.

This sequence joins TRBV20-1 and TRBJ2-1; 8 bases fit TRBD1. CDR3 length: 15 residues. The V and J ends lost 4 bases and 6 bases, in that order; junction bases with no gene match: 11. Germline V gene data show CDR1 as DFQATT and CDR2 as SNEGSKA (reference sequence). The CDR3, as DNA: TGCAGTGCTACCCGGACAGGGAATCTAGGCAATGAGCAGTTCTTC. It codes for CSATRTGNLGNEQFF.

The DNA for the CDR3 is TGCAGCGTTGAAGCCTTCCTGATTGGAACTAATGAAAAACTGTTTTTT. Its protein product is CSVEAFLIGTNEKLFF. V is TRBV29-1 and J is TRBJ1-4; no clear D gene. Germline loops: CDR1 SQVTM, CDR2 ANQGSEA. CDR3 size: 16 residues. V was clipped by 1 base and J by 1 base, with 13 bases between them.

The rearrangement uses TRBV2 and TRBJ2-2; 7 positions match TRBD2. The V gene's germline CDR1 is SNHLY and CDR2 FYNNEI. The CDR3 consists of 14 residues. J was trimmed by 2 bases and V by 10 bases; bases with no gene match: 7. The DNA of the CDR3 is TGTGCCACCACGAGCGGGGTTAACACCGGGGAGCTGTTTTTT. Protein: CATTSGVNTGELFF.

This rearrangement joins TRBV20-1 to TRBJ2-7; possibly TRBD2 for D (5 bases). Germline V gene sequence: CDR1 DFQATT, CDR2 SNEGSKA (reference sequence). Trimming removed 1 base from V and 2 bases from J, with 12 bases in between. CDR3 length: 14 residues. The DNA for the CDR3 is TGCAGTGCTAGAGTGTCCGGGGTGACCTACGAGCAGTACTTC. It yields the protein CSARVSGVTYEQYF.

In nucleotides, the CDR3 is TGTGCCAGCAGCTTAGGGGGGGCCAAAGGCTACACCTTC. Translating gives CASSLGGAKGYTF. The rearrangement joins TRBV7-8 to TRBJ1-2, with a possible D match to TRBD1 (6 bases). CDR3 length: 13 residues. The germline gives CDR1 SGHVS, CDR2 FQNEAQ. V lost 1 base and J lost 8, with 11 bases in between.

DNA for the CDR3: TGTGCCACTGGGGCTAGCGGGGTTGTTTTGGTGCCCACAGATACGCAGTATTTT. Its protein product is CATGASGVVLVPTDTQYF. The V gene is TRBV27, the J gene TRBJ2-3; 9 bases line up with TRBD2. V trimming: 10 bases; J trimming: 2 bases; junction bases outside the gene matches: 19. Germline loops: CDR1 MNHEY, CDR2 SMNVEV (reference sequence). The CDR3 has 18 residues.

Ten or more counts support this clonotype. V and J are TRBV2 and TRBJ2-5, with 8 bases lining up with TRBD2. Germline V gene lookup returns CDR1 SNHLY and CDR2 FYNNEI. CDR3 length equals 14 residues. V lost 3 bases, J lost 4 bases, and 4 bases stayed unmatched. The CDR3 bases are TGTGCCAGCAGTGAGCGGGGGGCGAGAGAGACCCAGTACTTC. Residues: CASSERGARETQYF.

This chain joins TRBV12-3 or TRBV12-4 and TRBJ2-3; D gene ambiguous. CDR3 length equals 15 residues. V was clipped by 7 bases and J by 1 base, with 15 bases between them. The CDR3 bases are TGTGCCAGCAAAGTGCAAGCCCGGGGCACAGATACGCAGTATTTT. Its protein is CASKVQARGTDTQYF.

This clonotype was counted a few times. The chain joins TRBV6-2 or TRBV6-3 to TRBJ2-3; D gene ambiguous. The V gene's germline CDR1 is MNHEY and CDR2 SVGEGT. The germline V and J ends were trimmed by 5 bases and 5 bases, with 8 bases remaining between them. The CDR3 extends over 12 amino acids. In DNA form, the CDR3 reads TGTGCCAGCAGTAACTACGGAGATACGCAGTATTTT. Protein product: CASSNYGDTQYF.

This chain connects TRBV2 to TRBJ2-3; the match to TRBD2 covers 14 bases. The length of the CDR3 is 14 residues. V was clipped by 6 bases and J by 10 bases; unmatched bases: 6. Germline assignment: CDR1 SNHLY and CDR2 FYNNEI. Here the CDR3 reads CASRGTSGGDSQYF. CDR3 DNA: TGTGCCAGCAGAGGGACTAGCGGGGGAGACTCGCAGTATTTT.

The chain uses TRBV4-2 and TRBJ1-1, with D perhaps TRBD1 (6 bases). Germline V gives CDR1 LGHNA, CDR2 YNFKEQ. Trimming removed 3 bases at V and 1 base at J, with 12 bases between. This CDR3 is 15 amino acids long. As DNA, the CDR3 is TGTGCCAGCAGCCAGGATCAGGGGCCGAACACTGAAGCTTTCTTT. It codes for CASSQDQGPNTEAFF.

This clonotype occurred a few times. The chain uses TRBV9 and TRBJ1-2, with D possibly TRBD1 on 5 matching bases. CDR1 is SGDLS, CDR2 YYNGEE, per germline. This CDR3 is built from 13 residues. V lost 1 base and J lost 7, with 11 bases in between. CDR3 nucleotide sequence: TGTGCCAGCAGCGTATCAGGGATGGGTGGCTACACCTTC. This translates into CASSVSGMGGYTF.

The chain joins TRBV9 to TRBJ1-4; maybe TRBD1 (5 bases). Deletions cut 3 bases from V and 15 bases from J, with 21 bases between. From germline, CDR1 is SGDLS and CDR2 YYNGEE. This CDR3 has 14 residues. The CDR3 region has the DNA TGTGCCAGCAGCGGCGGCCTTCGACAGAGTAGGTTGTTTTTT. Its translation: CASSGGLRQSRLFF. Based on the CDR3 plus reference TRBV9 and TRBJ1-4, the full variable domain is DSGVTQTPKHLITATGQRVTLRCSPRSGDLSVYWYQQSLDQGLQFLIQYYNGEERAKGNILERFSAQQFPDLHSELNLSSLELGDSALYFCASSGGLRQSRLFFGSGTQLSVL.

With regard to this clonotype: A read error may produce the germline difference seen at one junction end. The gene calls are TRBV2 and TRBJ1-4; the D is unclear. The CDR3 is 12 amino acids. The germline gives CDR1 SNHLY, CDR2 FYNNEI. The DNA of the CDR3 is TGTGCCAGCAGACAACACAGTGAAAAACTGCTTTTT. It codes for CASRQHSEKLLF.

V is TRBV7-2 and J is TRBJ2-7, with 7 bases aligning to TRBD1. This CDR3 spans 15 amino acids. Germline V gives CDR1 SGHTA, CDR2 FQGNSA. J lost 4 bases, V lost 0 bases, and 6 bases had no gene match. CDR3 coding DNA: TGTGCCAGCAGCTTAGCCGGACAGGAAAGATACGAGCAGTACTTC. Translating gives CASSLAGQERYEQYF.

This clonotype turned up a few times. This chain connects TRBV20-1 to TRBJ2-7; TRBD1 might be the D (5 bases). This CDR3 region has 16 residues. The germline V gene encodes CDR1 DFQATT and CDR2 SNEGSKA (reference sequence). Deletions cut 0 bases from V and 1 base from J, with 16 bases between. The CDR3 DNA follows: TGCAGTGCTAGAGATTGGTCCAGGGCATTTTCCTACGAGCAGTACTTC. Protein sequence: CSARDWSRAFSYEQYF.

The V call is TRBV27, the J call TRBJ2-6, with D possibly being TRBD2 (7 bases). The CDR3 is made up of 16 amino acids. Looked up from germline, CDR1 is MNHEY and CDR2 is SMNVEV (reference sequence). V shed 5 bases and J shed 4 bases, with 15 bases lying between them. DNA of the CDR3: TGTGCCAGCAGTCTTCGGGGGGCGCGGGGGGCCAACGTCCTGACTTTC. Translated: CASSLRGARGANVLTF.

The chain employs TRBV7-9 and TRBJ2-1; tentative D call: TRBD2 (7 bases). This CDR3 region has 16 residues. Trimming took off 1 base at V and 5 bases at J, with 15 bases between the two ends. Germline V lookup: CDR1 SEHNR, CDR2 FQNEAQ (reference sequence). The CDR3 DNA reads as TGTGCCAGCAGCTTAGGGGTAGGGGGGGAGGACAATGAGCAGTTCTTC. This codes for CASSLGVGGEDNEQFF.

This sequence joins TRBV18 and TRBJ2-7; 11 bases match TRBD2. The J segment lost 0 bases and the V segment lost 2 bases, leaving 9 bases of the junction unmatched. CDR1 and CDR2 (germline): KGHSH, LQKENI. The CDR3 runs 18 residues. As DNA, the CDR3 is TGTGCCAGCTCACCAATTTCGACTAGCGGGGCAAGCTCCTACGAGCAGTACTTC. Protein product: CASSPISTSGASSYEQYF.